In this sample, the clone carrying this T cell receptor beta chain turned up a few times. Its target is unknown. The PCR made use of 60 Vbeta and 13 Jbeta primers. Measured with immunoSEQ multiplex PCR; TCRdb has only the in-frame clones, and not every one. The profile shows around 150,000 clones, over 70% of them singletons. The V end was cut by 7 bases, the J end by 3 bases, with 12 bases between. This CDR3 spans 14 amino acids. CDR1 and CDR2 from the germline V gene are MNHNS and SASEGT. These data originate in a study of cytomegalovirus exposure and HLA in healthy donors. Study in general: Researchers previously reported finding roughly 120 million unique TCR beta sequences from some 180 million T cells.

Study-wide findings and caveats: TCR beta V- and J-gene trimming was later associated with a missense DCLRE1C variant.

The receptor was derived from a male donor in good health and CMV-seronegative. The sequencing sample was made of PBMCs. This chain uses TRBV6-1 with TRBJ1-4; D gene unclear. In nucleotides, the CDR3 is TGTGCCAGCACGGACCGGGAGGCTAATGAAAAACTGTTTTTT. This sequence encodes CASTDREANEKLFF.